These 19 T cell receptor beta chains came from one sample sequenced in a study of OX40 agonist ivuxolimab in advanced cancers. Receptor libraries were prepared by the immunoSEQ multiplex PCR assay. TCRdb retrieved this table from immuneACCESS and kept in-frame rearrangements only. Not all clones are present; in checked studies, unresolved V genes account for under half, and no reason is known for the remainder. This sample gives around 68,000 clones in total; about 84% of them show up just once. The ten largest account for around 0.7% of the sample. The sequencing here drew on CD4+ or CD8+ T cells sorted from blood, taken in a trial of the OX40 agonist ivuxolimab. These receptors all stem from an adult with an advanced solid tumor such as melanoma, head and neck, liver or kidney cancer.

The V and J genes are TRBV5-1 and TRBJ1-1; tentative D call: TRBD1 (5 bases). Per the germline V gene, CDR1 is SGHRS and CDR2 is YFSETQ. V was cut by 5 bases and J by 3 bases, with 11 bases left in between. There are 13 residues in the CDR3. CDR3 sequence (DNA): TGCGCCAGCAGTTTCCTGGGACACACTGAAGCTTTCTTT. This gives the protein CASSFLGHTEAFF.

The chain joins TRBV7-3 to TRBJ1-1; D is ambiguous. Trimming shortened V by 0 bases and J by 1 base, and 9 bases separated the two germline ends. Germline CDR1 SGHTA, CDR2 FQGTGA. This CDR3 comprises 15 residues. This chain's CDR3 is CASSLTSTGNTEAFF. The CDR3, as DNA: TGTGCCAGCAGCTTAACCTCGACGGGGAACACTGAAGCTTTCTTT.

V gene TRBV7-2 combines with J gene TRBJ1-1, with 12 bases aligning to TRBD1. The CDR3 has 13 residues. Germline CDR1 and CDR2: SGHTA and FQGNSA. Germline trimming cut 5 bases from V and 8 bases from J; bases unmatched to any gene: 3. The CDR3 DNA sequence: TGTGCCAGCAGCCGGGACAGGGGGCTGGAAGCTTTCTTT. It codes for CASSRDRGLEAFF.

This sequence joins TRBV29-1 and TRBJ1-1, with TRBD1 as a possible D gene (6 bases). The V end was cut by 6 bases, the J end by 4 bases, with 18 bases between. This CDR3 comprises 14 residues. Germline V gene lookup returns CDR1 SQVTM and CDR2 ANQGSEA. The CDR3 loop is CSVGAVSDVTEAFF. Written as DNA, the CDR3 is TGCAGCGTGGGGGCAGTGTCGGATGTCACTGAAGCTTTCTTT.

The chain links TRBV7-2 to TRBJ2-7; D possibly corresponds to TRBD1 (5 bases). There are 12 residues in the CDR3. Trimming removed 3 bases at V and 4 bases at J, with 7 bases between. Germline V gene data show CDR1 as SGHTA and CDR2 as FQGNSA. CDR3 in amino acids: CASSFKGYEQYF. In DNA, the CDR3 is TGTGCCAGCAGCTTTAAGGGGTACGAGCAGTACTTC.

This rearrangement joins TRBV6-6 to TRBJ1-1; D is uncertain. The CDR3 is made up of 13 amino acids. Germline CDR1 MNHNY, CDR2 SVGAGI (reference sequence). V was pared by 5 bases and J by 8 bases, with 15 bases between. The CDR3 sequence is CASSRIGEDEAFF. The CDR3 DNA is TGTGCCAGCAGTAGAATCGGGGAGGACGAAGCTTTCTTT.

The CDR3 DNA reads TGTGCCAGCAGTCTGTACCCGGGGCTCGCAAATGAAAAACTGTTTTTT. The encoded protein is CASSLYPGLANEKLFF. The chain couples TRBV6-6 to TRBJ1-4; D is perhaps TRBD1 (5 bases). The germline V and J ends were trimmed by 5 bases and 5 bases, with 18 bases remaining between them. The germline CDR1 and CDR2 sequences are MNHNY and SVGAGI (reference sequence). The CDR3 is made up of 16 amino acids.

The chain recombines TRBV5-1 with TRBJ1-2; D possibly corresponds to TRBD1 (5 bases). The germline V gene has CDR1 SGHRS and CDR2 YFSETQ. V lost 3 bases, J lost 6 bases, and 12 bases lay in between. The CDR3 has 13 amino acids. In DNA form, the CDR3 reads TGCGCCAGCAGCTCGACAGATCGAAATGGCTACACCTTC. Translated: CASSSTDRNGYTF.

The J gene is TRBJ2-1, the V gene TRBV5-6; 8 bases agree with TRBD1. V dropped 4 bases and J dropped 5; count of bases not matched to a gene: 11. The CDR3 consists of 16 residues. CDR1 is SGHDT, CDR2 YYEEEE, per germline. The CDR3 DNA sequence: TGTGCCAGCAGCCGACGTCAGGGGGCGTACAACAATGAGCAGTTCTTC. Translated: CASSRRQGAYNNEQFF.

The V gene is TRBV5-6, the J gene TRBJ1-5; D uncertain. V was shortened by 2 bases and J by 6 bases, with 18 bases between the two germline ends. Germline V gives CDR1 SGHDT, CDR2 YYEEEE. CDR3 length: 16 residues. The CDR3 loop reads CASSFFLRGVSQPQHF. CDR3 coding DNA: TGTGCCAGCAGCTTTTTCCTCCGCGGGGTTAGTCAGCCCCAGCATTTT.

This chain uses TRBV7-9 with TRBJ1-1; D remains unclear. The V end lost 5 bases, the J end lost 2 bases, and 6 bases lay between the germline ends. Germline assignment: CDR1 SEHNR and CDR2 FQNEAQ (reference sequence). This CDR3 is built from 12 residues. The CDR3, as DNA: TGTGCCAGCAGCGTCTCTAACACTGAAGCTTTCTTT. It is translated as CASSVSNTEAFF.

This clone showed up just a few times. The rearrangement joins TRBV25-1 to TRBJ1-5, with D unresolved. The V end was cut by 4 bases, the J end by 5 bases, with 9 bases between. The CDR3 spans 13 residues. The germline V gene encodes CDR1 MGHDK and CDR2 SYGVNS. CDR3 sequence reads: CASSATSYQPQHF. The CDR3, as DNA: TGTGCCAGCAGTGCAACTTCGTATCAGCCCCAGCATTTT. Full variable domain (missing parts from reference TRBV25-1 and TRBJ1-5): EADIYQTPRYLVIGTGKKITLECSQTMGHDKMYWYQQDPGMELHLIHYSYGVNSTEKGDLSSESTVSRIRTEHFPLTLESARPSHTSQYLCASSATSYQPQHFGDGTRLSIL.

The chain has TRBV6-5 and TRBJ1-1; the D gene is possibly TRBD1 (5 bases). The CDR3 totals 15 residues. Germline V lookup: CDR1 MNHEY, CDR2 SVGAGI. The V end lost 2 bases, the J end lost 4 bases, and 14 bases lay between the germline ends. CDR3 amino acids: CASSYASGLGTEAFF. The CDR3 DNA reads as TGTGCCAGCAGTTACGCCTCGGGGCTTGGCACTGAAGCTTTCTTT.

This CDR3 is CASTQGPSTDTQYF. For the CDR3, the DNA is TGTGCCAGCACTCAGGGGCCTAGCACAGATACGCAGTATTTT. The V and J genes are TRBV11-2 and TRBJ2-3; weak D call: TRBD1 (6 bases). Germline V gene sequence: CDR1 SGHAT, CDR2 FQNNGV. V was clipped by 7 bases and J by 0 bases, with 11 bases between them. This CDR3 is 14 amino acids long.

CDR3 amino acids: CASSSGQENQPQHF. The CDR3 bases are TGTGCCAGCAGCTCGGGACAGGAGAATCAGCCCCAGCATTTT. The rearrangement links TRBV11-3 to TRBJ1-5; TRBD1 aligns across 8 bases. The CDR3 covers 14 residues. In germline, CDR1 is SGHNT, CDR2 YENEEA. V shed 4 bases and J 4 bases; nucleotides not matched to a gene: 3.

This chain joins TRBV18 and TRBJ1-2, with 9 bases matching TRBD1. V lost 2 bases and J lost 3; bases outside the gene matches: 1. This CDR3 is 14 amino acids long. CDR1 KGHSH and CDR2 LQKENI come from the germline V gene. The CDR3 is CASSPGQGYYGYTF. CDR3 nucleotides: TGTGCCAGCTCACCAGGACAGGGGTACTATGGCTACACCTTC. Full variable domain (outside the CDR3, taken from reference TRBV18 and TRBJ1-2): NAGVMQNPRHLVRRRGQEARLRCSPMKGHSHVYWYRQLPEEGLKFMVYLQKENIIDESGMPKERFSAEFPKEGPSILRIQQVVRGDSAAYFCASSPGQGYYGYTFGSGTRLTVV.

This clone was observed a single time. The chain combines TRBV7-2 with TRBJ2-5, with TRBD2 matching 7 bases. The CDR3 extends over 14 amino acids. V lost 4 bases, J lost 3 bases, and 5 bases stayed unmatched. Germline assignment: CDR1 SGHTA and CDR2 FQGNSA. The chain's CDR3 is CASSSSLAEETQYF. CDR3 in DNA: TGTGCCAGCAGCTCCAGTCTAGCGGAAGAGACCCAGTACTTC.

V and J are TRBV5-6 and TRBJ2-7; D might be TRBD1 or TRBD2, each matching 7 bases. This CDR3 is 16 amino acids long. CDR1 is SGHDT and CDR2 is YYEEEE in the germline V gene. Trimming removed 4 bases from V and 0 bases from J, with 17 bases in between. The CDR3 sequence: CASSRGGGSLSYEQYF. The CDR3 DNA reads TGTGCCAGCAGCAGGGGAGGGGGCAGCCTCTCCTACGAGCAGTACTTC.

This chain joins TRBV4-1 and TRBJ1-6; no clear D gene. The CDR3 extends over 15 amino acids. V shed 0 bases and J shed 8 bases, with 11 bases lying between them. The germline V gene has CDR1 MGHRA and CDR2 YSYEKL. In nucleotides, the CDR3 is TGCGCCAGCAGCCAAGAAGGTGCCGGTTATTCACCCCTCCACTTT. Amino acids: CASSQEGAGYSPLHF.